Each of the 20 T cell receptor beta chains below was sequenced from the same sample in a study of OX40 agonist ivuxolimab in advanced cancers. Generated by immunoSEQ multiplex PCR, the TCRdb table keeps only in-frame clones and is missing some. The profile shows about 20,000 clones, roughly 84% of them singletons. Sequencing was performed on CD4+ or CD8+ T cells sorted from blood, taken in a trial of the OX40 agonist ivuxolimab. All receptors come from an adult with an advanced solid tumor such as melanoma, head and neck, liver or kidney cancer.

The gene calls are TRBV19 and TRBJ1-2, with TRBD1 matching over 7 bases. The germline gives CDR1 LNHDA, CDR2 SQIVND (reference sequence). There are 19 residues in the CDR3. V shed 5 bases, J shed 6 bases, and the junction held 24 bases outside the gene matches. The CDR3 nucleotides are TGTGCCAGTAGTCTGAGACAGGGTCGGTCAAGTCTCGTCTTGAATGGCTACACCTTC. It yields the protein CASSLRQGRSSLVLNGYTF. Full variable domain (missing parts from reference TRBV19 and TRBJ1-2): DGGITQSPKYLFRKEGQNVTLSCEQNLNHDAMYWYRQDPGQGLRLIYYSQIVNDFQKGDIAEGYSVSREKKESFPLTVTSAQKNPTAFYLCASSLRQGRSSLVLNGYTFGSGTRLTVV.

V and J are TRBV28 and TRBJ2-7, with D uncertain. Between the trimmed V and J ends, which lost 10 bases and 1 base, there was a span of 8 bases. From germline, CDR1 is MDHEN and CDR2 SYDVKM. The CDR3 is 11 amino acids. The CDR3, as DNA: TGTGCCACCCTTCATTCCTACGAGCAGTACTTC. Translation: CATLHSYEQYF.

This chain uses TRBV5-4 with TRBJ2-7; D is unclear. Per the germline V gene, CDR1 is SGHNT and CDR2 is YYREEE (reference sequence). The CDR3 consists of 12 residues. Trimming left V 3 bases short and J 7 bases short, with 11 bases between. The CDR3 region is CASSSQMGEQYF. CDR3 coding DNA: TGTGCCAGCAGCTCACAAATGGGGGAGCAGTACTTC.

The V and J genes are TRBV10-2 and TRBJ1-4, with a weak D call TRBD1 (5 bases). The V gene lost 3 bases and the J gene lost 4 bases, with 15 bases spanning the gap. This CDR3 has 16 residues. Per the germline V gene, CDR1 is WSHSY and CDR2 is SAAADI. The CDR3 region is CASSEPVQGNNEKLFF. Here the CDR3 DNA reads TGCGCCAGCAGTGAACCCGTTCAGGGTAATAATGAAAAACTGTTTTTT.

This chain links TRBV5-4 with TRBJ1-6; 9 positions agree with TRBD1. This CDR3 is 16 amino acids long. CDR1 and CDR2 (germline): SGHNT, YYREEE (reference sequence). V lost 4 bases, J lost 8 bases, and 10 bases stayed unmatched. The CDR3 DNA reads TGTGCCAGCAGCCTCGGCGGGACAGGGTTGGATTCACCCCTCCACTTT. Protein: CASSLGGTGLDSPLHF.

This chain connects TRBV4-1 to TRBJ2-1; 9 bases align to TRBD1. CDR3 size: 16 residues. V lost 3 bases, J lost 8 bases, and 11 bases stayed unmatched. Germline V gives CDR1 MGHRA, CDR2 YSYEKL. CDR3 sequence: CASSQLGTGLVDEQFF. The DNA for the CDR3 is TGCGCCAGCAGCCAGCTAGGGACAGGGTTAGTCGATGAGCAGTTCTTC.

The V call is TRBV28, the J call TRBJ1-2, with no clear D. Germline V gene lookup returns CDR1 MDHEN and CDR2 SYDVKM. Between the trimmed V and J ends, which lost 2 bases and 3 bases, there was a span of 10 bases. The CDR3 runs 14 residues. This CDR3 is CASSLPPGDYGYTF. The CDR3 DNA reads TGTGCCAGCAGTTTACCGCCAGGAGACTATGGCTACACCTTC.

The rearrangement links TRBV7-6 to TRBJ2-2, with D perhaps matching TRBD1 or TRBD2 (5 bases each). V shed 6 bases and J shed 5 bases, with 16 bases lying between them. Germline CDR1 reads SGHVS; CDR2 reads FNYEAQ. The CDR3 contains 15 residues. CDR3 nucleotides: TGTGCCAGCAGTCTTAGGGACGTGGGGACCGGGGAGCTGTTTTTT. Translation gives CASSLRDVGTGELFF.

CDR3 DNA sequence: TGTGCCAGCAGCGCGACTAGCGGGACGGCCGGGGTTACGCAGTATTTT. Its translation is CASSATSGTAGVTQYF. The V call is TRBV7-9, the J call TRBJ2-3; TRBD2 matches at 11 bases. CDR3 length equals 16 residues. V dropped 5 bases and J dropped 8; count of bases not matched to a gene: 12. Germline V gives CDR1 SEHNR, CDR2 FQNEAQ (reference sequence).

The chain combines TRBV19 with TRBJ1-1; the D gene is possibly TRBD1 (6 bases). The ends were cut back, 7 bases at V and 10 bases at J, with 19 bases in the middle. Germline-derived CDR1 and CDR2 are LNHDA and SQIVND (reference sequence). CDR3 length: 13 residues. This CDR3 reads CASTLSTGLLAFF. CDR3 nucleotides: TGTGCCAGTACTCTATCGACAGGTCTTTTAGCTTTCTTT. The full variable domain, completed using reference TRBV19 and TRBJ1-1, is DGGITQSPKYLFRKEGQNVTLSCEQNLNHDAMYWYRQDPGQGLRLIYYSQIVNDFQKGDIAEGYSVSREKKESFPLTVTSAQKNPTAFYLCASTLSTGLLAFFGQGTRLTVV.

The gene calls are TRBV10-3 and TRBJ1-4, with TRBD1 as a possible D gene (6 bases). Per the germline V gene, CDR1 is ENHRY and CDR2 is SYGVKD. V dropped 4 bases and J dropped 2 bases, with 8 bases sitting between them. The CDR3 has 14 residues. The CDR3 region has the DNA TGTGCCATCAGTGCTGGGGGCACTAATGAAAAACTGTTTTTT. It yields the protein CAISAGGTNEKLFF.

J is TRBJ2-2 and V is TRBV19; TRBD1 agrees at 7 bases. Germline V gene lookup returns CDR1 LNHDA and CDR2 SQIVND (reference sequence). The CDR3 loop spans 15 amino acids. After removal of 5 bases from V and 4 bases from J, the junction contained 7 bases not matched to a gene. The CDR3 sequence: CASSRGQVGTGELFF. CDR3 coding DNA: TGTGCCAGTAGTCGCGGACAGGTGGGCACCGGGGAGCTGTTTTTT.

J is TRBJ1-2 and V is TRBV5-1; weak D call: TRBD1 (5 bases). The V gene's germline CDR1 is SGHRS and CDR2 YFSETQ. Trimming shortened V by 4 bases and J by 5 bases, and 15 bases separated the two germline ends. This CDR3 region has 14 residues. The CDR3 loop reads CASSRRQGEYGYTF. The CDR3, as DNA: TGCGCCAGCAGCCGACGCCAAGGGGAATATGGCTACACCTTC.

The chain has TRBV5-6 and TRBJ1-2; the D is unclear. CDR1 SGHDT and CDR2 YYEEEE come from the germline V gene. V was cut by 4 bases and J by 0 bases, with 13 bases left in between. The CDR3 length is 15 residues. CDR3 in DNA: TGTGCCAGCAGCGGGAAGGACCGAGCTAACTATGGCTACACCTTC. Residues: CASSGKDRANYGYTF. Using reference TRBV5-6 and TRBJ1-2 for the parts outside the CDR3, the full variable domain is DAGVTQSPTHLIKTRGQQVTLRCSPKSGHDTVSWYQQALGQGPQFIFQYYEEEERQRGNFPDRFSGHQFPNYSSELNVNALLLGDSALYLCASSGKDRANYGYTFGSGTRLTVV.

This chain connects TRBV30 to TRBJ1-1; D is uncertain. The V and J ends lost 0 bases and 1 base respectively, with 12 bases between them. The CDR3 extends over 15 amino acids. Germline V gene lookup returns CDR1 GTSNPN and CDR2 SVGIG (reference sequence). The CDR3, as DNA: TGTGCCTGGAGTGTACCGCCCTCTGAGAACACTGAAGCTTTCTTT. Translating gives CAWSVPPSENTEAFF.

CDR3 bases: TGTGCCAGCAGCGTCTCGCCACAGGGCTACGAGCAGTACTTC. Its translation is CASSVSPQGYEQYF. This rearrangement joins TRBV9 to TRBJ2-7, with D perhaps matching TRBD1 (6 bases). The CDR3 has 14 residues. V dropped 2 bases and J dropped 3 bases, with 12 bases sitting between them. Germline V gene lookup returns CDR1 SGDLS and CDR2 YYNGEE.

The chain joins TRBV10-3 to TRBJ2-1; D not certain. The CDR3 spans 15 residues. Germline V gene sequence: CDR1 ENHRY, CDR2 SYGVKD. The V and J ends lost 3 bases and 7 bases respectively, with 16 bases between them. CDR3 amino acids: CAISETTPGDNEQFF. In DNA form, the CDR3 reads TGTGCCATCAGTGAAACCACCCCCGGCGATAATGAGCAGTTCTTC.

In this sample, this clone turned up a few times. This chain connects TRBV7-3 to TRBJ1-6; maybe TRBD1 (5 bases). With 5 bases removed from V and 6 bases from J, the gap between germline ends came to 11 bases. The CDR3 contains 14 residues. Germline V gene sequence: CDR1 SGHTA, CDR2 FQGTGA. The CDR3, as DNA: TGTGCCAGCAGCCCGGGACTGATTAATTCACCCCTCCACTTT. It translates to CASSPGLINSPLHF. The entire variable domain, with the rest obtained from reference TRBV7-3 and TRBJ1-6, is as follows: GAGVSQTPSNKVTEKGKYVELRCDPISGHTALYWYRQSLGQGPEFLIYFQGTGAADDSGLPNDRFFAVRPEGSVSTLKIQRTERGDSAVYLCASSPGLINSPLHFGNGTRLTVT.

This chain links TRBV28 with TRBJ1-5; D gene uncertain. Germline V lookup: CDR1 MDHEN, CDR2 SYDVKM. The CDR3 runs to 14 residues. Trimming took off 6 bases at V and 3 bases at J, with 12 bases between the two ends. CDR3 region: CASSPAIVNQPQHF. CDR3 nucleotide sequence: TGTGCCAGCAGCCCTGCTATTGTCAATCAGCCCCAGCATTTT.

This clone was recorded a few times. The CDR3 reads CASSLVGWGYTF. CDR3 nucleotides: TGTGCCAGCAGCTTAGTGGGCTGGGGCTACACCTTC. The rearrangement joins TRBV5-4 to TRBJ1-2, with D unresolved. The V gene lost 2 bases and the J gene lost 8 bases, with 10 bases spanning the gap. Per the germline V gene, CDR1 is SGHNT and CDR2 is YYREEE (reference sequence). The CDR3 has 12 residues.